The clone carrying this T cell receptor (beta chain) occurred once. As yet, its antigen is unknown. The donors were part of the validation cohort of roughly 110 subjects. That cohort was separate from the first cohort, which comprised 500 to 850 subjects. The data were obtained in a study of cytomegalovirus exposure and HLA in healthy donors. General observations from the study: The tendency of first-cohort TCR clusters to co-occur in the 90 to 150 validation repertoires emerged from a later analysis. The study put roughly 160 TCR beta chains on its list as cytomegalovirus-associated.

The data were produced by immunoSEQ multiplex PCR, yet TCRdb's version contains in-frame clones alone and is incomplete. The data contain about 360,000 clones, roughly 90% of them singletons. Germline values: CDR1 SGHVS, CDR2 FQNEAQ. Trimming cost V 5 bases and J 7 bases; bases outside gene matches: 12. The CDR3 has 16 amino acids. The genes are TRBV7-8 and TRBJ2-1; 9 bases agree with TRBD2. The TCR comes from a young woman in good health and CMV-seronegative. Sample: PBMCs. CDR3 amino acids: CASSPMRAGGGNEQFF. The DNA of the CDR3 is TGTGCCAGCAGCCCGATGCGAGCGGGAGGAGGAAATGAGCAGTTCTTC.